The clone carrying this TCR beta chain has only a few counts. Antigen: not known. These data belong to a study of molecular identifiers for immune sequencing clone quantification. Sorting defined naive CD8 T cells as CD8+CD4-CCR7+CD45RA+. TCR libraries were built in bulk with a published protocol and specific TCR primers. MiXCR was run by TCRdb on the PCR reads, yielding one entry per CDR3 protein. Of under 600,000 distinct CDR3 sequences listed, around 23% are singletons. General study points: Barcode-sharing identical TCR molecules could underestimate highly expanded clone sizes.

CDR3 size: 17 residues. The V and J ends lost 3 bases and 0 bases, in that order; junction bases with no gene match: 7. Germline V CDR1 and CDR2: MNHEY, SVGAGI. The TCR originated in a human donor in good health. Some libraries in this study had Jurkat cell RNA spiked in. The rearrangement uses TRBV6-5 and TRBJ2-3; 9 nucleotides match TRBD2. What was sequenced was naive CD8+ T cells from blood, with Jurkat cell RNA spiked in. Specified subset: FACS-sorted CD8+CD4-CCR7+CD45RA+ naive T cells. The DNA for the CDR3 is TGTGCCAGCAGTTATTACAGGACTAGCGTTAGCACAGATACGCAGTATTTT. The encoded protein is CASSYYRTSVSTDTQYF.